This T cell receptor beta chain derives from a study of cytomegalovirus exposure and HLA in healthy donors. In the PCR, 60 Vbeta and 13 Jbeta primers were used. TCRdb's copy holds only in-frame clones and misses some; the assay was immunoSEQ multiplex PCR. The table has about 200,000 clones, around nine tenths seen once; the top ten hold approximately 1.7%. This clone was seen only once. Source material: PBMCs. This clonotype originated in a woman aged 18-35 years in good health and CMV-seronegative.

The CDR3, as DNA: TGTGCCAGCAGCCCTGTGGGGGGGAGCGAAAAACTGTTTTTT. Translating it yields CASSPVGGSEKLFF. The J gene is TRBJ1-4, the V gene TRBV7-2; the D gene is possibly TRBD1 (5 bases). CDR3 length: 14 residues. Trimming took off 5 bases at V and 8 bases at J, with 15 bases between the two ends. CDR1 and CDR2 (germline): SGHTA, FQGNSA.